This T cell receptor (beta chain) was documented in a study of blood T cell repertoires in COVID-19. Overall study: Acute and convalescent COVID-19 specimens originated in the United States, Italy and Spain.

Losses at the gene ends were 1 base for V and 11 bases for J; bases not matched to a gene: 6. CDR1 and CDR2 (germline): SGHRS, YFSETQ. This CDR3 is built from 14 residues. In the source study's methods: Nucleated cell number was recorded as an estimate derived from reference gene primer amplification. Sequencing was performed with immunoSEQ multiplex PCR; in TCRdb, only in-frame clones are kept and a portion is missing. V and J calls and clone size are those listed in that table; D and trimming were worked out from the DNA. The sample holds under 550,000 clones; around 90% are singletons and the top ten take 0.8% to 0.85%.

The receptor comes from a man aged 18 to 35 with COVID-19, enrolled during active disease. The chain recombines TRBV5-1 with TRBJ1-6; 7 bases match TRBD1. Input material: peripheral blood. CDR3 nucleotide sequence: TGCGCCAGCAGCTTGAGGGCAGGGGGTCCACCCCTCCACTTT. Amino acid sequence: CASSLRAGGPPLHF.